This TCR beta chain was recorded in a study of blood T cell repertoires in COVID-19. Trimming cost V 4 bases and J 6 bases; bases outside gene matches: 5. The germline gives CDR1 SEHNR, CDR2 FQNEAQ (reference sequence). CDR3 length: 14 residues. The repertoire was sequenced with immunoSEQ multiplex PCR; TCRdb's copy has only in-frame clones and lacks some. The profile shows approximately 56,000 clones, roughly nine tenths of them singletons. Sequencing was done on a sample of peripheral blood. The receptor's source is a man of 80 years or more with active or convalescent COVID-19. V and J are TRBV7-9 and TRBJ2-7; TRBD2 aligns across 11 bases. For the CDR3, the DNA is TGTGCCAGCAGCTCATGGGGACTAGCGGCCGAGCAGTACTTC. Encoded protein: CASSSWGLAAEQYF. Filled out from reference TRBV7-9 and TRBJ2-7, the complete variable domain reads DTGVSQNPRHKITKRGQNVTFRCDPISEHNRLYWYRQTLGQGPEFLTYFQNEAQLEKSRLLSDRFSAERPKGSFSTLEIQRTEQGDSAMYLCASSSWGLAAEQYFGPGTRLTVT.